Shown below are 26 T cell receptor beta chains from a single sample sequenced in a study of blood T cell repertoires in COVID-19 (dated by TCRdb to the early 2020s). Library preparation used the immunoSEQ multiplex PCR assay. The clones in this table, taken by TCRdb from immuneACCESS, are in-frame only. Not every clone is retained; where verified, under half of the shortfall comes from an unresolved V gene, and the cause of the rest is unknown. This sample comprises approximately 250,000 clones, 90% of them detected only once. The top ten clonotypes cover 4.1% of the sample. Sequenced material: PBMCs or T cells enriched from blood (not recorded which). The receptor source for this set is a woman aged 25 to 39 with acute COVID-19.

The V call is TRBV15, the J call TRBJ1-2; 7 positions match TRBD1. From germline, CDR1 is LNHNV and CDR2 YYDKDF (reference sequence). The CDR3 covers 14 residues. With V trimmed by 0 bases and J by 5 bases, 3 bases remained unmatched. The CDR3 DNA sequence: TGTGCCACCAGCAGAGAGGGGACAGATTATGGCTACACCTTC. Protein sequence: CATSREGTDYGYTF. The whole variable domain, remainder taken from reference TRBV15 and TRBJ1-2, is DAMVIQNPRYQVTQFGKPVTLSCSQTLNHNVMYWYQQKSSQAPKLLFHYYDKDFNNEADTPDNFQSRRPNTSFCFLDIRSPGLGDTAMYLCATSREGTDYGYTFGSGTRLTVV.

The chain combines TRBV9 with TRBJ1-6; 9 bases align to TRBD1. In germline, CDR1 is SGDLS, CDR2 YYNGEE. The CDR3 consists of 19 residues. J was trimmed by 1 base and V by 4 bases; bases with no gene match: 12. Here the CDR3 DNA reads TGTGCCAGCAGCCCAGGAGGTGGACAGGGGATATCCTATAATTCACCCCTCCACTTT. It encodes CASSPGGGQGISYNSPLHF. Full variable domain (remainder filled in from reference TRBV9 and TRBJ1-6): DSGVTQTPKHLITATGQRVTLRCSPRSGDLSVYWYQQSLDQGLQFLIQYYNGEERAKGNILERFSAQQFPDLHSELNLSSLELGDSALYFCASSPGGGQGISYNSPLHFGNGTRLTVT.

The chain couples TRBV11-3 to TRBJ2-1, with D possibly being TRBD2 (7 bases). Trimming pared 3 bases from V and 1 base from J, leaving 10 bases between. Germline loops: CDR1 SGHNT, CDR2 YENEEA. This CDR3 is built from 15 residues. For the CDR3, the DNA is TGTGCCAGCAGCTTTGCGGGGGCTTCCTACAATGAGCAGTTCTTC. The encoded protein is CASSFAGASYNEQFF.

The chain couples TRBV6-1 to TRBJ2-3; perhaps TRBD2 as D (6 bases). This CDR3 is 16 amino acids long. Trimming took 2 bases from V and 3 from J, leaving 15 bases between them. Germline V gene data show CDR1 as MNHNS and CDR2 as SASEGT. CDR3 sequence (DNA): TGTGCCAGCAGTGAATGGTCATCTGGGGGGACAGATACGCAGTATTTT. Its protein product is CASSEWSSGGTDTQYF.

The V gene is TRBV6-5, the J gene TRBJ1-5, with a weak D call TRBD1 (5 bases). Germline assignment: CDR1 MNHEY and CDR2 SVGAGI. V was trimmed by 0 bases and J by 0 bases, leaving 9 bases between them. The CDR3 contains 16 residues. DNA of the CDR3: TGTGCCAGCAGTTACTCGGCAGGGAATAGCAATCAGCCCCAGCATTTT. Translation: CASSYSAGNSNQPQHF.

This clone was seen more than once but under ten times. V usage is TRBV7-3 and J usage is TRBJ2-2; 16 bases are shared with TRBD2. The V segment lost 4 bases and the J segment 4 bases; nucleotides outside the gene matches: 6. Germline V CDR1 and CDR2: SGHTA, FQGTGA. This CDR3 contains 18 residues. CDR3 bases: TGTGCCAGCAGCTCGGGACTAGCGGGAGGGCCCGGCACCGGGGAGCTGTTTTTT. Protein product: CASSSGLAGGPGTGELFF.

The CDR3 sequence is CASSSPVVGNEQFF. The CDR3 DNA reads TGTGCCAGCAGTTCGCCCGTGGTCGGGAATGAGCAGTTCTTC. The V call is TRBV6-5, the J call TRBJ2-1, with D uncertain. The germline V and J ends were trimmed by 4 bases and 7 bases, with 14 bases remaining between them. Germline CDR1 MNHEY, CDR2 SVGAGI. This CDR3 region has 14 residues.

V is TRBV28 and J is TRBJ1-2; D is ambiguous. The CDR3 is 14 residues long. V lost 6 bases and J lost 0, with 11 bases in between. Germline V lookup: CDR1 MDHEN, CDR2 SYDVKM. CDR3 region: CASSLPGANYGYTF. The CDR3, as DNA: TGTGCCAGCAGCTTACCGGGAGCTAACTATGGCTACACCTTC.

V and J are TRBV28 and TRBJ2-2; 10 bases align to TRBD1. The germline V gene has CDR1 MDHEN and CDR2 SYDVKM. This CDR3 spans 14 amino acids. Trimming took 8 bases from V and 3 from J; bases not matched to a gene: 3. The CDR3, as DNA: TGTGCCAGCGGGACAGGGGTCTACACCGGGGAGCTGTTTTTT. The encoded protein is CASGTGVYTGELFF.

A note on this clone: Relative to the germline gene, one junction end is altered; a read error may explain this. The chain employs TRBV7-7 and TRBJ2-1, with D possibly matching TRBD2 (5 bases). Germline V gene data show CDR1 as SSHAT and CDR2 as FNYEAQ (reference sequence). This CDR3 contains 14 residues. The CDR3, as DNA: TGTGCTAGCAGCCCCCTGACTAATCCCAATGAGCAGTTCTTC. Translation gives CASSPLTNPNEQFF. Supplemented by reference TRBV7-7 and TRBJ2-1, the full variable domain reads GAGVSQSPRYKVTKRGQDVTLRCDPISSHATLYWYQQALGQGPEFLTYFNYEAQPDKSGLPSDRFSAERPEGSISTLTIQRTEQRDSAMYRCASSPLTNPNEQFFGPGTRLTVL.

The chain carries TRBV13 and TRBJ2-6, with a weak D call TRBD2 (7 bases). Between the trimmed V and J ends, which lost 5 bases and 5 bases, there was a span of 19 bases. CDR1 and CDR2 (germline): PRHDT, FYEKMQ (reference sequence). The CDR3 is 17 residues long. CDR3 amino acids: CASSPSGGGGRANVLTF. As DNA, the CDR3 is TGTGCCAGCAGCCCCTCCGGTGGCGGGGGCCGGGCCAACGTCCTGACTTTC.

The chain couples TRBV3-1 (or the pseudogene TRBV3-2) to TRBJ2-3, with TRBD2 matching 11 bases. The CDR3 is 14 amino acids. The trim removed 4 bases at V and 8 bases at J, leaving 5 bases unmatched. From germline, CDR1 is LGHDT and CDR2 YNNKEL (reference sequence). CDR3 protein: CASSLGLADPTQYF. The CDR3 region has the DNA TGTGCCAGCAGCCTGGGACTAGCGGACCCTACGCAGTATTTT.

The chain uses TRBV9 and TRBJ1-2; the D gene is possibly TRBD1 (5 bases). CDR1 SGDLS and CDR2 YYNGEE come from the germline V gene. The ends were cut back, 0 bases at V and 5 bases at J, with 8 bases in the middle. CDR3 length: 13 amino acids. The CDR3 coding sequence is TGTGCCAGCAGCGTAGCGGGGGGTTATGGCTACACCTTC. The encoded protein is CASSVAGGYGYTF.

This chain links TRBV2 with TRBJ2-1, with D perhaps matching TRBD2 (5 bases). V was pared by 3 bases and J by 1 base, with 10 bases between. Germline-derived CDR1 and CDR2 are SNHLY and FYNNEI. CDR3 length: 15 residues. The CDR3 spells CASSDPTGSYNEQFF. CDR3 nucleotides: TGTGCCAGCAGTGACCCTACGGGATCCTACAATGAGCAGTTCTTC. Variable domain in full (rest from reference TRBV2 and TRBJ2-1): EPEVTQTPSHQVTQMGQEVILRCVPISNHLYFYWYRQILGQKVEFLVSFYNNEISEKSEIFDDQFSVERPDGSNFTLKIRSTKLEDSAMYFCASSDPTGSYNEQFFGPGTRLTVL.

This clone was recorded only once. The chain joins TRBV6-5 to TRBJ2-3, with TRBD2 matching 8 bases. The junction had 10 bases not matched to a gene; V was cut back by 11 bases and J by 0 bases. There are 15 residues in the CDR3. Germline loops: CDR1 MNHEY, CDR2 SVGAGI. The chain's CDR3 is CAPPKVAGSTDTQYF. CDR3 coding DNA: TGTGCCCCTCCTAAAGTAGCGGGAAGCACAGATACGCAGTATTTT.

This chain uses TRBV27 with TRBJ1-1, with 7 bases aligning to TRBD1. The CDR3 length is 13 residues. Trimming at V came to 5 bases and at J to 10 bases, leaving 10 bases not matched to a gene. Germline V CDR1 and CDR2: MNHEY, SMNVEV (reference sequence). CDR3 DNA sequence: TGTGCCAGCAGTAGCGACAGGGAGGCTCGAGCTTTCTTT. The encoded protein is CASSSDREARAFF.

The chain has TRBV4-1 and TRBJ2-1, with a weak D call TRBD2 (5 bases). Trimming took 6 bases from V and 7 from J, leaving 19 bases between them. Per germline, CDR1 MGHRA and CDR2 YSYEKL. This CDR3 comprises 15 residues. The CDR3 bases are TGCGCCAGCAGTCCAAGATCCGGGGTAATAAATGAGCAGTTCTTC. Residues: CASSPRSGVINEQFF.

The chain carries TRBV2 and TRBJ2-1; D is uncertain. Germline CDR1 reads SNHLY; CDR2 reads FYNNEI. Trimming cost V 2 bases and J 7 bases, with 6 bases left between them. The CDR3 loop spans 12 amino acids. CDR3 bases: TGTGCCAGCAGTGAATTTGTAAATGAGCAGTTCTTC. It translates to CASSEFVNEQFF.

This chain connects TRBV28 to TRBJ1-1; no reliable D call. With 3 bases removed from V and 1 base from J, the gap between germline ends came to 12 bases. CDR1 is MDHEN, CDR2 SYDVKM, per germline. The CDR3 is 15 amino acids. The CDR3 DNA sequence: TGTGCCAGCAGTTTCGCCGGGTCGGGGAACACTGAAGCTTTCTTT. Its translation: CASSFAGSGNTEAFF. Supplemented by reference TRBV28 and TRBJ1-1, the full variable domain reads DVKVTQSSRYLVKRTGEKVFLECVQDMDHENMFWYRQDPGLGLRLIYFSYDVKMKEKGDIPEGYSVSREKKERFSLILESASTNQTSMYLCASSFAGSGNTEAFFGQGTRLTVV.

The chain carries TRBV7-9 and TRBJ2-1, with TRBD2 matching over 11 bases. The ends lost 5 bases at V and 6 bases at J; junction bases unmatched: 18. The CDR3 length is 19 residues. Germline lookup yields CDR1 SEHNR and CDR2 FQNEAQ (reference sequence). CDR3: CASSPQTLTGTSGGNEQFF. The CDR3 DNA reads TGTGCCAGCAGCCCGCAGACCCTAACCGGGACTAGCGGCGGCAATGAGCAGTTCTTC.

V and J are TRBV21-1 and TRBJ2-7; the table assigns TRBD2, which was not confirmed against the DNA. TRBV21-1 is marked as a pseudogene. This CDR3 is 17 amino acids long. The DNA of the CDR3 is TGTGCCAGCAGCAAAGATTTGGCACTAAGGCAAAGCTACGAGCAGTACTTC. This translates into CASSKDLALRQSYEQYF.

DNA of the CDR3: TGTGCCAGCAGCTCAGGGGGTCGGGCTAATGAAAAACTGTTTTTT. Its protein is CASSSGGRANEKLFF. V and J are TRBV9 and TRBJ1-4, with 7 bases identical to TRBD1. Germline-derived CDR1 and CDR2 are SGDLS and YYNGEE. V trimming: 4 bases; J trimming: 3 bases; junction bases outside the gene matches: 6. CDR3 length equals 15 residues.

As regards this clone: This sample also contains other DNA sequences that code for the same CDR3. This chain uses TRBV3-1 (or the pseudogene TRBV3-2) with TRBJ2-5; D not certain. Germline V gene data show CDR1 as LGHDT and CDR2 as YNNKEL (reference sequence). V was shortened by 1 base and J by 5 bases, with 5 bases between the two germline ends. The CDR3 has 12 amino acids. Here the CDR3 DNA reads TGTGCCAGCAGCCAAGCCCGGGAGACCCAGTACTTC. Translated, it gives CASSQARETQYF.

This chain uses TRBV15 with TRBJ2-7, with D unresolved. Trimming removed 2 bases at V and 3 bases at J, with 5 bases between. Germline CDR1 and CDR2: LNHNV and YYDKDF (reference sequence). There are 12 residues in the CDR3. Here the CDR3 reads CATSRSDYEQYF. CDR3 sequence (DNA): TGTGCCACCAGCAGATCAGACTACGAGCAGTACTTC.

The genes are TRBV5-1 and TRBJ1-5; D remains ambiguous. Germline V gives CDR1 SGHRS, CDR2 YFSETQ. Deletions cut 1 base from V and 2 bases from J, with 10 bases between. The CDR3 covers 15 residues. The CDR3 DNA is TGCGCCAGCAGCTTGATCGGCGGGGGCAATCAGCCCCAGCATTTT. Translation: CASSLIGGGNQPQHF.

Written as DNA, the CDR3 is TGCGCCAGCAGCCAAGCCGGGACTAGCTTCAATGAGCAGTTCTTC. Its translation is CASSQAGTSFNEQFF. This rearrangement joins TRBV4-1 to TRBJ2-1; 9 nucleotides line up with TRBD2. Germline CDR1 MGHRA, CDR2 YSYEKL. The CDR3 extends over 15 amino acids. Trimming at V came to 1 base and at J to 6 bases, leaving 4 bases not matched to a gene.